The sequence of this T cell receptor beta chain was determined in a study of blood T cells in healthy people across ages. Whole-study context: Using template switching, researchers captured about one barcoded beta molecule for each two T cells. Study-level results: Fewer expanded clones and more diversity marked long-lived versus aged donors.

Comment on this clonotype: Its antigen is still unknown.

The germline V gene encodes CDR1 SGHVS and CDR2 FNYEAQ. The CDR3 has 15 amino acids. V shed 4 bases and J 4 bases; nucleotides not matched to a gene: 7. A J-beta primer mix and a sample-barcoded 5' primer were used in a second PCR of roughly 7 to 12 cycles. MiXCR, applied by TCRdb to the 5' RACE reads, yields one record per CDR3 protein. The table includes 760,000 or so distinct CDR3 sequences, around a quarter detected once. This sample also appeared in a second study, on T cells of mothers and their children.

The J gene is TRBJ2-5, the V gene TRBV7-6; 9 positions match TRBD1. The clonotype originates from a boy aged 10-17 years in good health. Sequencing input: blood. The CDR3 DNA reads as TGTGCCAGCAGCTCTAACAGGGGGCTGGGAGAGACCCAGTACTTC. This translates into CASSSNRGLGETQYF.